A selection of T cell receptor beta chains follows, all from one sample in a study of early T cells in non-severe SARS-CoV-2 infection. TCRdb fed the 5' RACE reads into MiXCR, producing one record per CDR3 protein. The table has some 38,000 distinct CDR3 sequences, around 5% seen once; the top ten hold about 32%. The sample consisted of whole blood. The receptors here all came from an adult who was a healthcare worker with PCR-confirmed SARS-CoV-2 infection or an uninfected control (not recorded which). CDR3s include the opening cysteine and the closing phenylalanine or tryptophan. Each record gives: J gene, V gene, CDR3 protein.

J gene: TRBJ2-1; V gene: TRBV7-2; CDR3 protein: CASSLEVWSEQFF
J gene: TRBJ2-7; V gene: TRBV20-1; CDR3 protein: CSAEREGSYEQYF
J gene: TRBJ2-3; V gene: TRBV10-3; CDR3 protein: CAIRETSGRAGGTDTQYF
J gene: TRBJ1-2; V gene: TRBV5-6; CDR3 protein: CASSRSYYGYTF
J gene: TRBJ2-1; V gene: TRBV7-8; CDR3 protein: CASSLTGQGARNEQFF
J gene: TRBJ2-3; V gene: TRBV20-1; CDR3 protein: CSAGGATDTQYF
J gene: TRBJ2-7; V gene: TRBV4-3; CDR3 protein: CASSQDPGTGSYEQYF
J gene: TRBJ2-1; V gene: TRBV5-1; CDR3 protein: CASSLLTWGNEQFF
J gene: TRBJ2-3; V gene: TRBV5-6; CDR3 protein: CASSLAGGRTDTQYF
J gene: TRBJ2-7; V gene: TRBV5-1; CDR3 protein: CASSSPGTGGPREQYF
J gene: TRBJ2-7; V gene: TRBV2; CDR3 protein: CASKVGWGEGEQYF
J gene: TRBJ1-2; V gene: TRBV5-4; CDR3 protein: CASSLGQGFGYGYTF
J gene: TRBJ2-7; V gene: TRBV2; CDR3 protein: CASSEGAGSYEQYF
J gene: TRBJ1-2; V gene: TRBV19; CDR3 protein: CASRDRVIGSDYGYTF
J gene: TRBJ2-7; V gene: TRBV2; CDR3 protein: CASSDVGKVGQYF
J gene: TRBJ2-7; V gene: TRBV28; CDR3 protein: CASSSGGTSYEQYF
J gene: TRBJ2-2; V gene: TRBV18; CDR3 protein: CASLTSGTAGELFF
J gene: TRBJ1-1; V gene: TRBV4-3; CDR3 protein: CASSQGGSLDTEAFF
J gene: TRBJ2-5; V gene: TRBV29-1; CDR3 protein: CSVGRDRVLETQYF
J gene: TRBJ2-1; V gene: TRBV4-2; CDR3 protein: CASSQDLQGREQFF